This entry lists 11 T cell receptor beta chains sequenced from one sample in a study of prognosis after radiotherapy for stage I lung cancer. It was by two-round multiplex PCR that TCR beta CDR3 was amplified from genomic DNA. With primers specific to each TRBV and TRBJ gene, the first-round PCR was performed. TCRdb independently ran MiXCR on the multiplex PCR reads; one entry per CDR3 protein. The data show approximately 11,000 distinct CDR3 sequences, over 35% seen once. Material: PBMCs, obtained before or after stereotactic body radiation therapy (not recorded which). These TCRs come from a donor over 45 with non-small cell lung cancer.

The chain carries TRBV18 and TRBJ2-7; the D is unclear. Looked up from germline, CDR1 is KGHSH and CDR2 is LQKENI. The CDR3 extends over 12 amino acids. V lost 3 bases, J lost 7 bases, and 10 bases lay in between. This CDR3 reads CASSPSITEQYF. As DNA, the CDR3 is TGTGCCAGCTCACCGTCCATCACAGAGCAGTACTTC.

This clonotype was detected many times. The J gene is TRBJ2-4, the V gene TRBV12-3 or TRBV12-4; D gene ambiguous. The CDR3 is 19 amino acids. V gave up 2 bases and J gave up 1 base, with 21 bases separating them. Here the CDR3 reads CASSLWAGGLLWAKNIQYF. CDR3 coding DNA: TGTGCCAGCAGTTTATGGGCCGGTGGCTTGCTCTGGGCCAAAAACATTCAGTACTTC.

This clonotype has a count of ten or more. The chain carries TRBV20-1 and TRBJ1-5; 12 bases align to TRBD1. This CDR3 is built from 17 residues. J lost 1 base, V lost 7 bases, and 11 bases had no gene match. From germline, CDR1 is DFQATT and CDR2 SNEGSKA (reference sequence). The CDR3 loop is CSVKPGTGGGSNQPQHF. Here the CDR3 DNA reads TGCAGTGTTAAACCCGGGACAGGGGGCGGGAGCAATCAGCCCCAGCATTTT.

As for this clonotype: The CDR3 end shows no conserved phenylalanine or tryptophan, and so a read error is likely. V usage is TRBV6-1 and J usage is TRBJ2-7, with 11 bases lining up with TRBD1. The CDR3 extends over 12 amino acids. The germline V gene encodes CDR1 MNHNS and CDR2 SASEGT. CDR3 nucleotide sequence: TGTGTCAGCAGGACAGGGGGCCTCGAGCAGTACATC. Translation: CVSRTGGLEQYI.

In its sample, this clonotype is medium-sized. The rearrangement joins TRBV12-3 or TRBV12-4 to TRBJ2-2; 9 bases fit TRBD2. After removal of 8 bases from V and 4 bases from J, the junction contained 5 bases not matched to a gene. The CDR3 covers 14 residues. DNA of the CDR3: TGTGCCAGCCTGCGGGAGGGAACCACCGGGGAGCTGTTTTTT. Translated: CASLREGTTGELFF.

This clonotype is medium-sized in the sample. This chain joins TRBV24-1 and TRBJ2-7; 9 nucleotides match TRBD1. J was trimmed by 5 bases and V by 1 base; bases with no gene match: 5. Germline assignment: CDR1 KGHDR and CDR2 SFDVKD. This CDR3 region has 15 residues. CDR3 protein: CATSDFGTGLDEQYF. CDR3 sequence (DNA): TGTGCCACCAGTGATTTCGGGACAGGGCTGGACGAGCAGTACTTC.

Ten or more counts support this clonotype. This sequence joins TRBV14 and TRBJ2-1; D is ambiguous. The length of the CDR3 is 11 residues. Trimming cost V 3 bases and J 11 bases, with 8 bases left between them. Germline CDR1 reads SGHDN; CDR2 reads FVKESK. Here the CDR3 DNA reads TGTGCCAGCAGCCATGGTCAGAAGCAGTTCTTC. It yields the protein CASSHGQKQFF. The whole variable domain, remainder taken from reference TRBV14 and TRBJ2-1, is EAGVTQFPSHSVIEKGQTVTLRCDPISGHDNLYWYRRVMGKEIKFLLHFVKESKQDESGMPNNRFLAERTGGTYSTLKVQPAELEDSGVYFCASSHGQKQFFGPGTRLTVL.

This clonotype showed up many times. The J gene is TRBJ2-5, the V gene TRBV11-2, with a tentative D call TRBD2 (6 bases). The CDR3 is 15 residues long. The V gene's germline CDR1 is SGHAT and CDR2 FQNNGV. Trimming removed 5 bases from V and 5 bases from J, with 18 bases in between. The CDR3 is CASSPQRRASETQYF. CDR3 DNA sequence: TGTGCCAGCAGCCCTCAAAGGAGGGCCAGCGAGACCCAGTACTTC.

This clonotype was observed a single time. This sequence joins TRBV20-1 and TRBJ1-5; D is ambiguous. Germline V gives CDR1 DFQATT, CDR2 SNEGSKA (reference sequence). The V gene lost 6 bases and the J gene lost 0 bases, with 9 bases spanning the gap. The CDR3 is made up of 13 amino acids. The CDR3 coding sequence is TGCAGTGCCAAGTCTTATAGCAATCAGCCCCAGCATTTT. It encodes CSAKSYSNQPQHF.

Ten or more counts support this clonotype. The chain uses TRBV9 and TRBJ2-5; 10 positions match TRBD2. This CDR3 spans 15 amino acids. Looked up from germline, CDR1 is SGDLS and CDR2 is YYNGEE. Trimming cost V 4 bases and J 5 bases; bases outside gene matches: 8. In nucleotides, the CDR3 is TGTGCCAGCAGCTTAACCGGGACTAGCGACGAGACCCAGTACTTC. This sequence encodes CASSLTGTSDETQYF. The entire variable domain, with the rest obtained from reference TRBV9 and TRBJ2-5, is as follows: DSGVTQTPKHLITATGQRVTLRCSPRSGDLSVYWYQQSLDQGLQFLIQYYNGEERAKGNILERFSAQQFPDLHSELNLSSLELGDSALYFCASSLTGTSDETQYFGPGTRLLVL.

The CDR3 spells CASSTMGHGDSPLHF. CDR3 in DNA: TGTGCCAGCAGTACCATGGGACATGGCGATTCACCCCTCCACTTT. The rearrangement links TRBV28 to TRBJ1-6, with D possibly TRBD1 on 6 matching bases. In germline, CDR1 is MDHEN, CDR2 SYDVKM. CDR3 length equals 15 residues. V dropped 5 bases and J dropped 8 bases, with 16 bases sitting between them.